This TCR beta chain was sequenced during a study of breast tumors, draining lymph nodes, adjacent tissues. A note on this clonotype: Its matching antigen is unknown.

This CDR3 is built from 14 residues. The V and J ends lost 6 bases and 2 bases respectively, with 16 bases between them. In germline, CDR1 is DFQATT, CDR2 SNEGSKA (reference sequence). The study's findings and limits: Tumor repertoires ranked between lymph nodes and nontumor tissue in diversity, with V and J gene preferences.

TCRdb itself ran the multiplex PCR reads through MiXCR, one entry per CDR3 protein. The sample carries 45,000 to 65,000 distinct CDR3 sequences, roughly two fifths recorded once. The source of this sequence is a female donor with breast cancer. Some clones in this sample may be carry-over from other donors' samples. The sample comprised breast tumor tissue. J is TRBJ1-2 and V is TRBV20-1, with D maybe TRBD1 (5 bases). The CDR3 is CSARLAGRNYGYTF. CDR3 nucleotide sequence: TGCAGTGCCCGACTAGCGGGGCGGAACTATGGCTACACCTTC.